The present T cell receptor beta chain was sequenced within a study of CD8+ T cells in alopecia areata. Treatment in this sample: oral pan-JAK inhibitor, 5-10 mg twice daily. Germline assignment: CDR1 KGHSH and CDR2 LQKENI. Trimming shortened V by 2 bases and J by 0 bases, and 5 bases separated the two germline ends. The CDR3 runs 13 residues. Extracted RNA was reverse transcribed into cDNA, the sequencing template. Here immunoSEQ multiplex PCR was the method, and the copy in TCRdb shows in-frame clones only, minus some. Among around 100,000 clones listed, over 75% were seen once. The receptor comes from a human donor with alopecia areata. V and J are TRBV18 and TRBJ2-7, with D unresolved. The source material was CD8+ T cells sorted from blood, sampled at approximately week 31, from a patient treated with tofacitinib. As DNA, the CDR3 is TGTGCCAGCTCACCAAGCCTCTCCTACGAGCAGTACTTC. Translation gives CASSPSLSYEQYF.